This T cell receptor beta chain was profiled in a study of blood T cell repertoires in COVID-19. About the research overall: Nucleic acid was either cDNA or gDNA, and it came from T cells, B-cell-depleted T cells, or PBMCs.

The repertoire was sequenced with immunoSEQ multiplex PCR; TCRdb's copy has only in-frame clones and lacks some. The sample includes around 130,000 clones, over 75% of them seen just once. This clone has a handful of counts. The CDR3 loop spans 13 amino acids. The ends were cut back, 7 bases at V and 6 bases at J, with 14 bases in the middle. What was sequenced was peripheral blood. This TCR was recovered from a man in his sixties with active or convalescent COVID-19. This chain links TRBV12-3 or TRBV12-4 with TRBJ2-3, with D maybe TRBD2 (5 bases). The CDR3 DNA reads TGTGCCAGCACTTCGAATAGCGCTGATACGCAGTATTTT. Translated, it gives CASTSNSADTQYF.